Listed below are T cell receptor beta chains from one sample, sequenced in a study of shared clonotypes between healthy human individuals. The data were produced by immunoSEQ multiplex PCR, yet TCRdb's version contains in-frame clones alone and is incomplete. The sample records about half a million clones, around 80% being singletons. Sequences were obtained from PBMCs. These receptors came from a woman aged 40 to 50 in good health. Some clones in this sample may be carry-over from other donors' samples. Each CDR3 is given with its conserved first and last residue. D genes are given only for firm matches. A clone size is listed for some rows: how often the clone was seen (once, few, many), or a class if it is expanded.

D gene: TRBD1
V gene: TRBV10-1
J gene: TRBJ2-7
clone size: .
CDR3 protein: CASGRDRDIPSYEQYF
CDR3 DNA: TGCGCCAGCGGCCGGGACAGGGACATCCCCTCCTACGAGCAGTACTTC

D gene: TRBD1
V gene: TRBV18
J gene: TRBJ2-1
clone size: .
CDR3 protein: CASSPSSGQGGYNEQFF
CDR3 DNA: TGTGCCAGCTCACCGTCCTCGGGACAGGGTGGCTACAATGAGCAGTTCTTC

D gene: .
V gene: TRBV6-1
J gene: TRBJ2-3
clone size: .
CDR3 protein: CASSKAGAHRLGDTQYF
CDR3 DNA: TGTGCCAGCAGTAAAGCTGGGGCTCATCGGTTAGGAGATACGCAGTATTTT

D gene: .
V gene: TRBV28
J gene: TRBJ1-2
clone size: .
CDR3 protein: CASSLFSGYGYTF
CDR3 DNA: TGTGCCAGCAGTCTGTTCTCCGGCTATGGCTACACCTTC

D gene: .
V gene: TRBV7-6
J gene: TRBJ2-7
clone size: .
CDR3 protein: CASSLGTSAYEQYF
CDR3 DNA: TGTGCCAGCAGCCTCGGGACTTCTGCCTACGAGCAGTACTTC

D gene: .
V gene: TRBV19
J gene: TRBJ2-2
clone size: once
CDR3 protein: CASSIRAGTGELFF
CDR3 DNA: TGTGCCAGTAGTATCAGGGCAGGGACCGGGGAGCTGTTTTTT

D gene: .
V gene: TRBV28
J gene: TRBJ2-7
clone size: .
CDR3 protein: CASKLAVSSYEQYF
CDR3 DNA: TGTGCCAGCAAATTAGCTGTAAGCTCCTACGAGCAGTACTTC

D gene: .
V gene: TRBV18
J gene: TRBJ2-5
clone size: .
CDR3 protein: CASQQGRSETQYF
CDR3 DNA: TGTGCCAGTCAACAGGGCAGGTCCGAGACCCAGTACTTC

D gene: .
V gene: TRBV25-1
J gene: TRBJ1-5
clone size: .
CDR3 protein: CASSESSGYSNQPQHF
CDR3 DNA: TGTGCCAGCAGTGAATCGTCCGGTTATAGCAATCAGCCCCAGCATTTT

D gene: .
V gene: TRBV10-3
J gene: TRBJ1-5
clone size: once
CDR3 protein: CAISESMVQPQHF
CDR3 DNA: TGTGCCATCAGTGAGTCGATGGTTCAGCCCCAGCATTTT

D gene: .
V gene: TRBV14
J gene: TRBJ1-2
clone size: .
CDR3 protein: CASSHRAANYGYTF
CDR3 DNA: TGTGCCAGCAGCCACAGGGCAGCTAACTATGGCTACACCTTC

D gene: TRBD1
V gene: TRBV2
J gene: TRBJ2-5
clone size: .
CDR3 protein: CASSWTGGETQYF
CDR3 DNA: TGTGCCAGCAGCTGGACAGGGGGAGAGACCCAGTACTTC

D gene: .
V gene: TRBV5-1
J gene: TRBJ2-3
clone size: .
CDR3 protein: CASSSQVSPNTDTQYF
CDR3 DNA: TGCGCCAGCAGCTCCCAGGTCAGCCCGAACACAGATACGCAGTATTTT

D gene: .
V gene: TRBV6-5
J gene: TRBJ1-1
clone size: few
CDR3 protein: CASSPLAGSNTEAFF
CDR3 DNA: TGTGCCAGCAGTCCTCTGGCGGGGTCGAACACTGAAGCTTTCTTT

D gene: TRBD2
V gene: TRBV6-1
J gene: TRBJ2-3
clone size: .
CDR3 protein: CASQGGRFADTQYF
CDR3 DNA: TGTGCCAGCCAGGGCGGGAGGTTTGCAGATACGCAGTATTTT

D gene: .
V gene: TRBV5-4
J gene: TRBJ1-1
clone size: .
CDR3 protein: CASSPLSEAFF
CDR3 DNA: TGTGCCAGCAGCCCTCTATCTGAAGCTTTCTTT

D gene: .
V gene: TRBV11-3
J gene: TRBJ2-1
clone size: .
CDR3 protein: CASSIGFGEQFF
CDR3 DNA: TGTGCCAGCTCAATTGGGTTCGGGGAGCAGTTCTTC

D gene: .
V gene: TRBV7-8
J gene: TRBJ1-4
clone size: .
CDR3 protein: CASSPRGGAVATNEKLFF
CDR3 DNA: TGTGCCAGCAGCCCAAGGGGGGGGGCAGTTGCAACTAATGAAAAACTGTTTTTT

D gene: TRBD2
V gene: TRBV9
J gene: TRBJ2-1
clone size: .
CDR3 protein: CASSPWTSGYNEQFF
CDR3 DNA: TGTGCCAGCAGCCCGTGGACTAGCGGCTACAATGAGCAGTTCTTC

D gene: .
V gene: TRBV7-9
J gene: TRBJ2-7
clone size: .
CDR3 protein: CASSPRGSRAYEQYF
CDR3 DNA: TGTGCCAGCAGCCCCCGCGGGTCGCGGGCTTACGAGCAGTACTTC

D gene: .
V gene: TRBV19
J gene: TRBJ1-5
clone size: once
CDR3 protein: CASRERQINQPQHF
CDR3 DNA: TGTGCCAGTAGGGAGAGGCAAATCAATCAGCCCCAGCATTTT

D gene: TRBD2
V gene: TRBV7-9
J gene: TRBJ2-5
clone size: .
CDR3 protein: CASSPRDGGETQYF
CDR3 DNA: TGTGCCAGCAGCCCGAGGGACGGGGGGGAGACCCAGTACTTC

D gene: TRBD2
V gene: TRBV5-6
J gene: TRBJ2-3
clone size: .
CDR3 protein: CASRRAGTSVPDTQYF
CDR3 DNA: TGTGCCAGCAGGCGCGCCGGGACTAGCGTCCCAGATACGCAGTATTTT

D gene: .
V gene: TRBV30
J gene: TRBJ1-1
clone size: .
CDR3 protein: CAWTNGGTEAFF
CDR3 DNA: TGTGCCTGGACCAATGGGGGGACTGAAGCTTTCTTT

D gene: TRBD1
V gene: TRBV5-1
J gene: TRBJ2-2
clone size: once
CDR3 protein: CASSPDRMNTGELFF
CDR3 DNA: TGCGCCAGCAGCCCGGACAGGATGAACACCGGGGAGCTGTTTTTT

D gene: TRBD1
V gene: TRBV9
J gene: TRBJ1-2
clone size: .
CDR3 protein: CASSPTSTGVTSGGYTF
CDR3 DNA: TGTGCCAGCAGCCCAACGTCGACAGGGGTAACCTCAGGAGGCTACACCTTC

D gene: .
V gene: TRBV19
J gene: TRBJ1-3
clone size: .
CDR3 protein: CASSIDRPYSGNTIYF
CDR3 DNA: TGTGCCAGTAGTATTGACAGGCCGTACTCTGGAAACACCATATATTTT

D gene: .
V gene: TRBV5-1
J gene: TRBJ2-2
clone size: few
CDR3 protein: CASSWTARANTGELFF
CDR3 DNA: TGCGCCAGCAGCTGGACAGCGCGCGCGAACACCGGGGAGCTGTTTTTT

D gene: .
V gene: TRBV7-2
J gene: TRBJ2-7
clone size: .
CDR3 protein: CASSLEWSGTPSF
CDR3 DNA: TGTGCCAGCAGCTTAGAGTGGTCCGGGACCCCATCCTTC

D gene: .
V gene: TRBV5-4
J gene: TRBJ2-7
clone size: .
CDR3 protein: CASSLGGQYEQYF
CDR3 DNA: TGTGCCAGCAGCTTGGGGGGGCAATACGAGCAGTACTTC

D gene: TRBD1
V gene: TRBV7-8
J gene: TRBJ1-3
clone size: .
CDR3 protein: CASSFGTGRGNTIYF
CDR3 DNA: TGTGCCAGCAGCTTCGGGACAGGACGGGGAAACACCATATATTTT

D gene: TRBD1
V gene: TRBV2
J gene: TRBJ2-7
clone size: .
CDR3 protein: CASTYRTGPYEQYF
CDR3 DNA: TGTGCCAGCACCTATAGGACAGGGCCCTACGAGCAGTACTTC

D gene: .
V gene: TRBV7-2
J gene: TRBJ2-2
clone size: .
CDR3 protein: CASSLWVNTGELFF
CDR3 DNA: TGTGCCAGCAGCTTATGGGTGAACACCGGGGAGCTGTTTTTT

D gene: TRBD2
V gene: TRBV30
J gene: TRBJ2-1
clone size: .
CDR3 protein: CAWTSGHNEQFF
CDR3 DNA: TGTGCCTGGACTAGCGGGCACAATGAGCAGTTCTTC

D gene: .
V gene: TRBV7-3
J gene: TRBJ1-5
clone size: .
CDR3 protein: CASSLPFGGGGNQPQHF
CDR3 DNA: TGTGCCAGCAGCCTACCCTTTGGCGGGGGGGGCAATCAGCCCCAGCATTTT

D gene: .
V gene: TRBV6-6
J gene: TRBJ2-1
clone size: .
CDR3 protein: CASSHQQGSYNEQFF
CDR3 DNA: TGTGCCAGCAGTCATCAACAGGGCTCCTACAATGAGCAGTTCTTC

D gene: .
V gene: TRBV28
J gene: TRBJ2-7
clone size: .
CDR3 protein: CASSTKIRVYSYEQYF
CDR3 DNA: TGTGCCAGCAGTACAAAAATCAGGGTTTACTCCTACGAGCAGTACTTC

D gene: .
V gene: TRBV30
J gene: TRBJ1-2
clone size: .
CDR3 protein: CAWDDGFGSYGYTF
CDR3 DNA: TGTGCCTGGGACGACGGCTTCGGGTCCTATGGCTACACCTTC

D gene: .
V gene: TRBV18
J gene: TRBJ1-2
clone size: few
CDR3 protein: CASSMTSGTAYGYTF
CDR3 DNA: TGTGCCAGCTCAATGACCTCCGGGACCGCATATGGCTACACCTTC

D gene: TRBD2
V gene: TRBV4-1
J gene: TRBJ2-3
clone size: .
CDR3 protein: CASSQVSMIVAGVSTDTQYF
CDR3 DNA: TGCGCCAGCAGCCAAGTTTCCATGATCGTGGCGGGAGTTTCCACAGATACGCAGTATTTT

D gene: .
V gene: TRBV5-1
J gene: TRBJ2-2
clone size: .
CDR3 protein: CASSAGRSTNTGELFF
CDR3 DNA: TGCGCCAGCAGCGCGGGACGAAGCACGAACACCGGGGAGCTGTTTTTT

D gene: TRBD1
V gene: TRBV2
J gene: TRBJ1-5
clone size: once
CDR3 protein: CASSTTRGQPQHF
CDR3 DNA: TGTGCCAGCAGTACCACCAGGGGGCAGCCCCAGCATTTT

D gene: .
V gene: TRBV25-1
J gene: TRBJ2-3
clone size: .
CDR3 protein: CASSGADTQYF
CDR3 DNA: TGTGCCAGCAGTGGGGCAGATACGCAGTATTTT

D gene: .
V gene: TRBV7-3
J gene: TRBJ2-3
clone size: .
CDR3 protein: CASSLNVPTTDTQYF
CDR3 DNA: TGTGCCAGCAGCTTAAACGTCCCTACCACAGATACGCAGTATTTT

D gene: .
V gene: TRBV30
J gene: TRBJ2-3
clone size: .
CDR3 protein: CAWEPKDTQYF
CDR3 DNA: TGTGCCTGGGAACCCAAAGATACGCAGTATTTT

D gene: TRBD2
V gene: TRBV15
J gene: TRBJ2-3
clone size: .
CDR3 protein: CATSLRGLAGAQDTQYF
CDR3 DNA: TGTGCCACCAGCCTCAGGGGGCTAGCGGGAGCACAAGATACGCAGTATTTT

D gene: TRBD1
V gene: TRBV28
J gene: TRBJ1-5
clone size: .
CDR3 protein: CASSLKNRGSGQPQHF
CDR3 DNA: TGTGCCAGCAGTTTAAAGAACAGGGGATCGGGTCAGCCCCAGCATTTT

D gene: TRBD2
V gene: TRBV18
J gene: TRBJ2-5
clone size: .
CDR3 protein: CASSPGGGQETQYF
CDR3 DNA: TGTGCCAGCTCACCGGGCGGGGGCCAAGAGACCCAGTACTTC

D gene: .
V gene: TRBV6-1
J gene: TRBJ2-5
clone size: .
CDR3 protein: CASSELSGGTQYF
CDR3 DNA: TGTGCCAGCAGTGAATTATCCGGGGGGACCCAGTACTTC

D gene: TRBD1
V gene: TRBV5-6
J gene: TRBJ2-3
clone size: .
CDR3 protein: CASSGGQGYSTDTQYF
CDR3 DNA: TGTGCCAGCAGCGGTGGACAGGGGTATAGCACAGATACGCAGTATTTT

D gene: .
V gene: TRBV7-9
J gene: TRBJ2-3
clone size: .
CDR3 protein: CASSTSGAVTDTQYF
CDR3 DNA: TGTGCCAGCAGCACGTCGGGAGCCGTAACAGATACGCAGTATTTT

D gene: .
V gene: TRBV15
J gene: TRBJ2-1
clone size: once
CDR3 protein: CATSRDWRGGIEQFF
CDR3 DNA: TGTGCCACCAGCAGAGATTGGAGAGGAGGTATTGAGCAGTTCTTC

D gene: .
V gene: TRBV7-2
J gene: TRBJ2-7
clone size: .
CDR3 protein: CASSLTRSYEQYF
CDR3 DNA: TGTGCCAGCAGCTTAACGAGGTCCTACGAGCAGTACTTC